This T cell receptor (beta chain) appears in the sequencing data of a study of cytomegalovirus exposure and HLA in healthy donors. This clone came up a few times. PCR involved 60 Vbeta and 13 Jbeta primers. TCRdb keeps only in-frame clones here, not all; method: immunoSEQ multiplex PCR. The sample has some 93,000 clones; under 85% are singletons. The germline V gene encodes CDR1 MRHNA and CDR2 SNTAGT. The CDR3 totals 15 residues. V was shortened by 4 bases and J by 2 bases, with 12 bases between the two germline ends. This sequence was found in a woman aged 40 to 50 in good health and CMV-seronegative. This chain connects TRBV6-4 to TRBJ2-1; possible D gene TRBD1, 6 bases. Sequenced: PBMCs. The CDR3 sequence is CASSGSQGPYNEQFF. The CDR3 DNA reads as TGTGCCAGCAGTGGGTCACAGGGCCCCTACAATGAGCAGTTCTTC.